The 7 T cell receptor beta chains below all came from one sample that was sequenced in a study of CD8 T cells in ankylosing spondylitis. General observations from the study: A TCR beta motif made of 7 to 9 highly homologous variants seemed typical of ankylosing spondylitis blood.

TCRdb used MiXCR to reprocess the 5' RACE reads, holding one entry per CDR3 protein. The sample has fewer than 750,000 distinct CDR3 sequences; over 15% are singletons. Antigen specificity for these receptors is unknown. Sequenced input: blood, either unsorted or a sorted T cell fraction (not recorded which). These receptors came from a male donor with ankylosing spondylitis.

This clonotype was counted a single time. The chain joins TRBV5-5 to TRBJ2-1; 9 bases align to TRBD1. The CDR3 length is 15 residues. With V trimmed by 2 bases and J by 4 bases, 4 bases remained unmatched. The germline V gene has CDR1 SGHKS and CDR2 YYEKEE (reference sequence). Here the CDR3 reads CASSLQGASYNEQFF. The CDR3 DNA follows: TGTGCCAGCAGCTTACAGGGGGCTTCGTACAATGAGCAGTTCTTC.

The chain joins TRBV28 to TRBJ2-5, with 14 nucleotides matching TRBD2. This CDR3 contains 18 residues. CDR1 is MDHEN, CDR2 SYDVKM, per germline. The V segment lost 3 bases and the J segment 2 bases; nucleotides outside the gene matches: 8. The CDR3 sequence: CASSFRTSGGIKQETQYF. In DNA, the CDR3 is TGTGCCAGCAGTTTCCGGACTAGCGGGGGGATCAAACAAGAGACCCAGTACTTC.

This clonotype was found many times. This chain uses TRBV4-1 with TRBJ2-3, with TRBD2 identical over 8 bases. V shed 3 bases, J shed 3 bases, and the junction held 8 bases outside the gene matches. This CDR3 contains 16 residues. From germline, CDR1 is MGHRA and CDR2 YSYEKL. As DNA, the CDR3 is TGCGCCAGCAGCCAGTCCGCCACGGGGGGGACAGATACGCAGTATTTT. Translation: CASSQSATGGTDTQYF.

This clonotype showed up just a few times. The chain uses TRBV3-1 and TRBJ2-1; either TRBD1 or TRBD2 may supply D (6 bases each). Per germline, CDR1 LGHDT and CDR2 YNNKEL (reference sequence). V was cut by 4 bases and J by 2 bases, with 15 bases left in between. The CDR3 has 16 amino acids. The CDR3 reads CASSRGGLGAYNEQFF. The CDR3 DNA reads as TGTGCCAGCAGCCGAGGGGGGCTGGGGGCCTACAATGAGCAGTTCTTC.

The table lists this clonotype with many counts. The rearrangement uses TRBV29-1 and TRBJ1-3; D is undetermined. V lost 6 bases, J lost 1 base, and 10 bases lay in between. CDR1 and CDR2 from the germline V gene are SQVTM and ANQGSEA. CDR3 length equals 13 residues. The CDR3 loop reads CSVQLRSGNTIYF. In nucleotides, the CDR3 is TGCAGCGTCCAGTTAAGGTCTGGAAACACCATATATTTT.

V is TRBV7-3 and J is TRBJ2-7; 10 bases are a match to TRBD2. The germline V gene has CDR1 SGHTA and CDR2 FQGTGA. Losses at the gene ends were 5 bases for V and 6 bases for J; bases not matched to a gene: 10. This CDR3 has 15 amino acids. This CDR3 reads CASSPRLAGLSEQYF. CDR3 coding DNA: TGTGCCAGCAGCCCCCGACTAGCGGGTCTCTCCGAGCAGTACTTC.

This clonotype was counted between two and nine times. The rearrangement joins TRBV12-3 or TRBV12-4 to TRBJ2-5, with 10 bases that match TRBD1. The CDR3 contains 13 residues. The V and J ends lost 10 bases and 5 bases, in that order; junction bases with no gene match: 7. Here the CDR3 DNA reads TGTGCCACGAGACAGGGGGCTATTGAGACCCAGTACTTC. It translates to CATRQGAIETQYF.